Each of the 10 T cell receptor beta chains below was sequenced from the same sample in a study of T-cell memory formation after mild COVID-19. TCRdb redid the calling of the 5' RACE reads with MiXCR, one entry per CDR3 protein. Among approximately 500,000 distinct CDR3 sequences listed, around 27% were seen once. Sequences were obtained from PBMCs or a T cell subset sorted from them (not recorded which). These receptors were taken from an adult woman who had mild COVID-19 (a few samples of this study predate the infection). Cell type and time point are not known.

The table lists this clonotype with a few counts. CDR3 amino acids: CASSFTPTGQQPQHF. The CDR3 DNA is TGTGCCAGCAGTTTCACCCCGACAGGGCAACAGCCCCAGCATTTT. The rearrangement uses TRBV12-3 or TRBV12-4 and TRBJ1-5; 7 bases map to TRBD1. V gave up 3 bases and J gave up 7 bases; unmatched junction bases: 9. This CDR3 comprises 15 residues.

This clonotype was detected only a few times. In DNA form, the CDR3 reads TGTGCCAGTAGTATGCAGGGACTAGCGGGGATAAGCTCCTACAATGAGCAGTTCTTC. Its translation is CASSMQGLAGISSYNEQFF. The chain combines TRBV19 with TRBJ2-1, with TRBD2 matching 13 bases. Trimming removed 3 bases from V and 0 bases from J; junction bases left unmatched: 8. This CDR3 is built from 19 residues. Germline-derived CDR1 and CDR2 are LNHDA and SQIVND (reference sequence).

The table lists this clonotype with a count of one. CDR3 DNA: TGCAGTGCCGACGACAGAGGACTAGCCAAAAACATTCAGTACTTC. Translating gives CSADDRGLAKNIQYF. The V gene is TRBV20-1, the J gene TRBJ2-4; perhaps D is TRBD1 or TRBD2 (5 bases each). This CDR3 spans 15 amino acids. Germline assignment: CDR1 DFQATT and CDR2 SNEGSKA (reference sequence). Trimming took 6 bases from V and 0 from J, leaving 15 bases between them.

The chain couples TRBV19 to TRBJ2-1; D is perhaps TRBD2 (6 bases). V lost 7 bases and J 10 bases, leaving 20 bases between the germline ends. In germline, CDR1 is LNHDA, CDR2 SQIVND (reference sequence). CDR3 length equals 14 residues. The CDR3 loop is CASNTIISGGEQFF. DNA of the CDR3: TGTGCCAGTAACACTATCATCTCCGGGGGAGAGCAGTTCTTC.

This clonotype was observed a few times. This chain joins TRBV12-3 or TRBV12-4 and TRBJ1-2; weak D call: TRBD1 (6 bases). Trimming pared 1 base from V and 8 bases from J, leaving 14 bases between. The CDR3 is made up of 14 amino acids. The CDR3 coding sequence is TGTGCCAGCAGTTTAGGGGGGCTCCTCTACGGCTACACCTTC. Its protein product is CASSLGGLLYGYTF.

This chain connects TRBV20-1 to TRBJ1-1; 11 nucleotides line up with TRBD1. In germline, CDR1 is DFQATT, CDR2 SNEGSKA (reference sequence). J lost 6 bases, V lost 5 bases, and 11 bases had no gene match. There are 15 residues in the CDR3. CDR3: CSALDRGQVSAEAFF. The CDR3 DNA is TGCAGTGCTTTGGACAGGGGGCAAGTTTCCGCTGAAGCTTTCTTT.

The chain employs TRBV6-1 and TRBJ2-2, with 12 bases matching TRBD1. The CDR3 extends over 16 amino acids. V dropped 6 bases and J dropped 3; count of bases not matched to a gene: 5. In germline, CDR1 is MNHNS, CDR2 SASEGT. The CDR3 spells CASRKGQGAYTGELFF. Written as DNA, the CDR3 is TGTGCCAGCAGGAAGGGACAGGGGGCTTACACCGGGGAGCTGTTTTTT.

The chain joins TRBV12-3 or TRBV12-4 to TRBJ2-1, with 10 bases lining up with TRBD1. V shed 10 bases and J 4 bases; nucleotides not matched to a gene: 4. This CDR3 comprises 13 residues. This CDR3 is CATGQGVYNEQFF. The CDR3 bases are TGTGCCACAGGACAGGGGGTTTACAATGAGCAGTTCTTC.

This clonotype was found a few times. The chain combines TRBV2 with TRBJ2-7, with D tentatively TRBD2 (6 bases). CDR1 and CDR2 (germline): SNHLY, FYNNEI. This CDR3 has 13 amino acids. With 5 bases removed from V and 2 bases from J, the gap between germline ends came to 10 bases. DNA for the CDR3: TGTGCCAGCAGTAGCGGGCGGACCTACGAGCAGTACTTC. Translated: CASSSGRTYEQYF.

This clonotype was counted a few times. The chain links TRBV5-1 to TRBJ2-3; TRBD1 aligns across 9 bases. V lost 2 bases, J lost 3 bases, and 7 bases stayed unmatched. This CDR3 contains 16 residues. The V gene's germline CDR1 is SGHRS and CDR2 YFSETQ. In DNA, the CDR3 is TGCGCCAGCAGCTTTTCAGGACAGGGGCCAACAGATACGCAGTATTTT. It specifies CASSFSGQGPTDTQYF.